This T cell receptor beta chain was documented in a study of cytotoxic CD8 clonotypes in ibrutinib-treated CLL. For the study at large: Response sampling came at median 12 months of treatment, ranging 6 to 36 months.

The study's findings and limits: Patients showed higher baseline clonality than age-matched healthy donors, and it tracked circulating CD8+ T-cell counts. Public clonotypes, an uncommon group, contracted or remained stable on treatment.

V lost 4 bases and J lost 3; bases outside the gene matches: 3. Per the germline V gene, CDR1 is SQVTM and CDR2 is ANQGSEA. CDR3 length equals 13 residues. Deep sequencing aimed at 1 in 200,000 to 1 in 1 million T cells' resolution. Assay used: immunoSEQ multiplex PCR; TCRdb lists only in-frame clones, some missing. The sample contains approximately 120,000 clones, roughly 80% of which appear only once. Remarks on this clone: Its antigen is not identified.

The sequence came from a human donor with chronic lymphocytic leukemia. The sample here was PBMCs, taken after 24 months of ibrutinib treatment. The chain is built from TRBV29-1 and TRBJ2-7; 10 bases are a match to TRBD2. The CDR3 DNA reads TGCAGCGTTGGCGGGACTAGCGTCTACGAGCAGTACTTC. Protein: CSVGGTSVYEQYF.